Listed below are T cell receptor beta chains from one sample, sequenced in a study of blood T cell repertoires in COVID-19. Produced via immunoSEQ multiplex PCR; TCRdb's table is partial and in-frame only. The table includes hundreds of thousands of clones, 88% detected once. Sequencing was carried out using PBMCs or T cells enriched from blood (not recorded which). The receptor set was obtained from a woman aged 45 to 65 who had recovered from COVID-19. The CDR3 runs from the conserved cysteine through the conserved F or W. A D gene is named only where the DNA matches it firmly. Where a row states a size, it is once, few, many or the class of an expanded clone; other rows omit it.

V gene	clone size	D gene	J gene	CDR3 protein	CDR3 DNA
TRBV15	-	TRBD2	TRBJ2-1	CATSNGTSGRYEQFF	TGTGCCACCAGCAACGGGACTAGCGGGAGGTATGAGCAGTTCTTC
TRBV2	-	TRBD1	TRBJ1-5	CASRWTGASNQPQHF	TGTGCCAGCAGATGGACAGGGGCTAGCAATCAGCCCCAGCATTTT
TRBV19	-	-	TRBJ2-5	CASSKPGETQYF	TGTGCCAGTAGCAAGCCGGGGGAGACCCAGTACTTC
TRBV6-1	-	-	TRBJ1-2	CASSETPTANYGYTF	TGTGCCAGCAGTGAAACCCCGACTGCTAACTATGGCTACACCTTC
TRBV10-1	-	-	TRBJ2-1	CASSESSVAPLAEQFF	TGCGCCAGCAGTGAGTCGTCGGTAGCGCCCCTAGCCGAGCAGTTCTTC
TRBV28	-	TRBD2	TRBJ2-1	CASRPRTSGNNEQFF	TGTGCCAGCAGACCCAGGACTAGCGGAAACAATGAGCAGTTCTTC
TRBV7-2	-	TRBD2	TRBJ2-7	CASSFRGDRALAGDYEQYF	TGTGCCAGCAGCTTCCGGGGTGATCGGGCGCTAGCGGGTGATTACGAGCAGTACTTC
TRBV4-1	-	TRBD2	TRBJ2-3	CASSPLGTSGSNTQYF	TGCGCCAGCAGCCCCCTAGGGACTAGCGGGAGCAATACGCAGTATTTT
TRBV2	-	-	TRBJ1-1	CASSEDRNTEAFF	TGTGCCAGCAGTGAAGACAGGAACACTGAAGCTTTCTTT
TRBV27	once	TRBD2	TRBJ2-7	CASSLGLASDEQYF	TGTGCCAGCAGTTTAGGACTAGCGAGCGACGAGCAGTACTTC
TRBV5-1	once	TRBD1	TRBJ2-4	CASSLQGATRLDIQYF	TGCGCCAGCAGCTTACAGGGGGCGACCCGACTCGACATTCAGTACTTC
TRBV7-8	-	-	TRBJ1-1	CASSLSRTDAEAFF	TGTGCCAGCAGCTTAAGTAGGACTGACGCTGAAGCTTTCTTT
TRBV19	-	-	TRBJ1-5	CASMIQGRSNQPQHF	TGTGCCAGTATGATACAGGGACGGAGCAATCAGCCCCAGCATTTT
TRBV24-1	-	TRBD2	TRBJ2-7	CATSESTSAGVQYF	TGTGCCACCAGTGAGTCGACTAGCGCGGGCGTGCAGTACTTC
TRBV27	once	TRBD2	TRBJ2-2	CASSPRIAGRTGELFF	TGTGCCAGCAGTCCCCGGATAGCGGGAAGAACCGGGGAGCTGTTTTTT
TRBV10-3	-	-	TRBJ1-2	CAIGGSLYGYTF	TGTGCCATCGGGGGCTCTCTCTATGGCTACACCTTC
TRBV7-2	-	-	TRBJ1-2	CASSLGLPSGYTF	TGTGCCAGCAGCTTAGGACTCCCCAGCGGCTACACCTTC
TRBV28	-	-	TRBJ2-1	CASHARPLNNEQFF	TGTGCCAGTCACGCGCGCCCACTCAACAATGAGCAGTTCTTC
TRBV19	-	TRBD2	TRBJ2-1	CASSVTSGILGEQFF	TGTGCCAGTAGTGTGACTAGCGGGATTTTAGGTGAGCAGTTCTTC
TRBV4-3	few	-	TRBJ2-2	CASSQGASRTGELFF	TGCGCCAGCAGCCAAGGGGCTTCTCGCACCGGGGAGCTGTTTTTT
TRBV20-1	-	-	TRBJ1-4	CSATRNEKLFF	TGCAGTGCTACGCGAAATGAAAAACTGTTTTTT
TRBV11-3	-	TRBD1	TRBJ1-1	CASSIGTAEAFF	TGTGCCAGCAGCATAGGGACAGCTGAAGCTTTCTTT
TRBV18	-	-	TRBJ2-5	CASSPGLQETQYF	TGTGCCAGCTCACCGGGACTGCAAGAGACCCAGTACTTC
TRBV9	once	-	TRBJ2-1	CASSQGGSSYNEQFF	TGTGCCAGCAGCCAAGGGGGAAGCTCCTACAATGAGCAGTTCTTC
TRBV27	-	-	TRBJ2-1	CASTLRGGGSYNEQFF	TGTGCCAGCACCCTGAGGGGAGGGGGCTCCTACAATGAGCAGTTCTTC
TRBV5-4	-	TRBD2	TRBJ2-1	CASSLSRENEQFF	TGTGCCAGCAGCTTGTCGCGGGAGAATGAGCAGTTCTTC
TRBV5-1	-	TRBD1	TRBJ2-7	CASSTGQGAPEQYF	TGCGCCAGCAGCACCGGACAGGGGGCGCCCGAGCAGTACTTC
TRBV7-9	few	TRBD1	TRBJ2-3	CASSEGQGSGDTQYF	TGTGCCAGCAGCGAGGGACAGGGATCCGGAGATACGCAGTATTTT
TRBV7-3	-	TRBD1	TRBJ2-2	CASSPHWTGNTGELFF	TGTGCCAGCAGCCCCCACTGGACAGGGAACACCGGGGAGCTGTTTTTT
TRBV12-3/TRBV12-4	-	-	TRBJ2-1	CASSPQGWDEQFF	TGTGCCAGCAGCCCACAGGGCTGGGATGAGCAGTTCTTC
TRBV18	-	-	TRBJ1-4	CASSAEMGGKGEKLFF	TGTGCCAGCTCAGCCGAAATGGGAGGAAAGGGTGAAAAACTGTTTTTT
TRBV19	few	TRBD1	TRBJ1-2	CASSPGQGNGYTF	TGTGCCAGTAGTCCCGGACAGGGGAACGGCTACACCTTC
TRBV11-2	-	-	TRBJ1-5	CASSENGTPKKARQPQHF	TGTGCCAGCAGCGAAAATGGGACTCCAAAAAAGGCGCGGCAGCCCCAGCATTTT
TRBV6-5	-	TRBD2	TRBJ2-7	CASGLAGGEQYF	TGTGCCAGCGGACTAGCGGGAGGCGAGCAGTACTTC
TRBV7-6	-	TRBD1	TRBJ2-6	CASSSRDRGNVLTF	TGTGCCAGCAGCTCCCGGGACAGGGGTAACGTCCTGACTTTC
TRBV7-8	-	TRBD2	TRBJ2-7	CASSLQREAYEQYF	TGTGCCAGCAGCTTACAGCGGGAGGCGTACGAGCAGTACTTC
TRBV28	-	-	TRBJ1-2	CASSRVRANYGYTF	TGTGCCAGCAGTCGGGTCAGGGCTAACTATGGCTACACCTTC